The sequence of this T cell receptor (beta chain) was determined in a study of cytomegalovirus exposure and HLA in healthy donors. Study-wide results and limits: Common viral pathogens (according to a later analysis) appeared linked to several of the most significant clusters. An ancestry cluster, one associated with Asian ancestry, reportedly showed fewer N-insertions than the 666-donor mean in a later analysis. Later analysis placed DRB1 highest and HLA-C lowest in TCR association rates, which differed by HLA locus. TCR beta sequences reportedly predicted the HLA-A and HLA-B alleles of most subjects accurately.

The CDR3 spans 13 residues. Germline V gene sequence: CDR1 LNHDA, CDR2 SQIVND (reference sequence). Trimming took 7 bases from V and 6 from J, leaving 12 bases between them. Notes on this clone: Its antigen is not identified.

Researchers ran the PCR with 60 Vbeta and 13 Jbeta primers. The repertoire was sequenced with immunoSEQ multiplex PCR; TCRdb's copy has only in-frame clones and lacks some. The data contain some 140,000 clones, 60% to 80% of them singletons. The specimen was PBMCs. This clonotype was sampled from a man younger than 35 in good health and CMV-seronegative. This chain joins TRBV19 and TRBJ1-4; D is unresolved. CDR3 coding DNA: TGTGCCAGTAAGCGGTCGGTGTATGAAAAACTGTTTTTT. The encoded protein is CASKRSVYEKLFF.